These 27 T cell receptor beta chains originate from one sample sequenced in a study of blood T cell repertoires in COVID-19. Generated by immunoSEQ multiplex PCR, the TCRdb table keeps only in-frame clones and is missing some. The table shows a few hundred thousand clones, with around 87% occurring only once. Specimen: PBMCs or T cells enriched from blood (not recorded which). The receptors originated from a man between 25 and 39 years old who had recovered from COVID-19.

The J gene is TRBJ1-3, the V gene TRBV5-6; D unresolved. V was clipped by 4 bases and J by 0 bases, with 5 bases between them. The CDR3 extends over 13 amino acids. Per germline, CDR1 SGHDT and CDR2 YYEEEE. CDR3 in DNA: TGTGCCAGCAGCGGGAGCTCTGGAAACACCATATATTTT. It yields the protein CASSGSSGNTIYF.

The chain is built from TRBV30 and TRBJ2-3, with D perhaps TRBD2 (6 bases). CDR1 and CDR2 (germline): GTSNPN, SVGIG (reference sequence). Trimming shortened V by 2 bases and J by 0 bases, and 15 bases separated the two germline ends. The CDR3 loop spans 16 amino acids. The CDR3 loop is CAWSHGTYASTDTQYF. In DNA form, the CDR3 reads TGTGCCTGGAGTCACGGGACTTACGCTAGCACAGATACGCAGTATTTT.

CDR3 sequence (DNA): TGTGCCAGCAGTGAATCTAGGACAGGGGGCGATGGCTACACCTTC. This translates into CASSESRTGGDGYTF. V usage is TRBV6-1 and J usage is TRBJ1-2, with 11 bases lining up with TRBD1. Germline V gene sequence: CDR1 MNHNS, CDR2 SASEGT. V dropped 2 bases and J dropped 6; count of bases not matched to a gene: 5. The CDR3 has 15 amino acids.

The J gene is TRBJ1-2, the V gene TRBV5-1; TRBD1 matches 7 bases. The ends lost 4 bases at V and 4 bases at J; junction bases unmatched: 10. The CDR3 consists of 15 residues. The germline V gene encodes CDR1 SGHRS and CDR2 YFSETQ. The CDR3 loop reads CASSDNRGSVYGYTF. For the CDR3, the DNA is TGCGCCAGCAGCGATAACAGGGGCTCCGTCTATGGCTACACCTTC. Together with reference TRBV5-1 and TRBJ1-2, the CDR3 gives the full variable domain: KAGVTQTPRYLIKTRGQQVTLSCSPISGHRSVSWYQQTPGQGLQFLFEYFSETQRNKGNFPGRFSGRQFSNSRSEMNVSTLELGDSALYLCASSDNRGSVYGYTFGSGTRLTVV.

V usage is TRBV6-5 and J usage is TRBJ1-3, with 9 nucleotides matching TRBD1. Germline V CDR1 and CDR2: MNHEY, SVGAGI. The CDR3 contains 16 residues. The ends lost 4 bases at V and 0 bases at J; junction bases unmatched: 4. Written as DNA, the CDR3 is TGTGCCAGCAGTTCTCGGGGACAGGGCTCTGGAAACACCATATATTTT. This sequence encodes CASSSRGQGSGNTIYF.

This chain joins TRBV5-1 and TRBJ1-4, with TRBD1 identical over 7 bases. The CDR3 consists of 14 residues. V trimming: 9 bases; J trimming: 4 bases; junction bases outside the gene matches: 9. Germline CDR1 is SGHRS and CDR2 is YFSETQ. The CDR3 nucleotides are TGCGCCAACGGACCGGGACAGCTTAATGAAAAACTGTTTTTT. This codes for CANGPGQLNEKLFF.

This clone was found a few times. Other DNA sequences of this sample code for an identical CDR3. The chain recombines TRBV19 with TRBJ2-7, with TRBD1 matching over 7 bases. This CDR3 has 14 residues. Per the germline V gene, CDR1 is LNHDA and CDR2 is SQIVND (reference sequence). V lost 3 bases, J lost 0 bases, and 2 bases stayed unmatched. The CDR3 loop is CASSIGDSSYEQYF. The DNA for the CDR3 is TGTGCCAGTAGTATCGGGGACAGCTCCTACGAGCAGTACTTC.

The chain links TRBV9 to TRBJ1-5; no clear D gene. The V end lost 4 bases, the J end lost 5 bases, and 10 bases lay between the germline ends. Germline lookup yields CDR1 SGDLS and CDR2 YYNGEE. CDR3 length equals 13 residues. CDR3 bases: TGTGCCAGCAGCTCGTTCGGGGATCAGCCCCAGCATTTT. It codes for CASSSFGDQPQHF. The variable domain in full, completed from reference TRBV9 and TRBJ1-5, reads DSGVTQTPKHLITATGQRVTLRCSPRSGDLSVYWYQQSLDQGLQFLIQYYNGEERAKGNILERFSAQQFPDLHSELNLSSLELGDSALYFCASSSFGDQPQHFGDGTRLSIL.

The gene calls are TRBV7-8 and TRBJ1-3, with TRBD1 identical over 7 bases. From germline, CDR1 is SGHVS and CDR2 FQNEAQ. The CDR3 consists of 15 residues. J gave up 8 bases and V 2 bases, and 9 bases lay outside the gene matches. The CDR3: CASSLPGTVGDTIYF. DNA for the CDR3: TGTGCCAGCAGCTTACCGGGGACAGTGGGGGACACCATATATTTT.

This rearrangement joins TRBV27 to TRBJ2-7, with D possibly matching TRBD1 (6 bases). CDR3 length: 14 amino acids. With 3 bases removed from V and 0 bases from J, the gap between germline ends came to 9 bases. Germline-derived CDR1 and CDR2 are MNHEY and SMNVEV (reference sequence). The CDR3 spells CASSFATGSYEQYF. The CDR3 DNA is TGTGCCAGCAGTTTCGCGACAGGCTCCTACGAGCAGTACTTC.

The CDR3 nucleotides are TGTGCCGCCGGGACAGGGACAATAGACGAGCAGTACTTC. Translating it yields CAAGTGTIDEQYF. The chain employs TRBV10-3 and TRBJ2-7; 9 bases line up with TRBD1. Unmatched junction bases numbered 10, after V lost 11 bases and J lost 5 bases. Germline V gene data show CDR1 as ENHRY and CDR2 as SYGVKD. There are 13 residues in the CDR3.

This clone was recorded a few times. This chain joins TRBV27 and TRBJ1-6, with D perhaps matching TRBD1 (5 bases). V was cut by 2 bases and J by 1 base, with 6 bases left in between. Germline CDR1 MNHEY, CDR2 SMNVEV (reference sequence). The CDR3 spans 15 residues. The CDR3 DNA follows: TGTGCCAGCAGTTTAGCAGGGTCCTATAATTCACCCCTCCACTTT. Protein sequence: CASSLAGSYNSPLHF.

The chain is built from TRBV5-4 and TRBJ2-2, with D possibly TRBD2 on 6 matching bases. Germline V CDR1 and CDR2: SGHNT, YYREEE (reference sequence). V gave up 3 bases and J gave up 1 base, with 22 bases separating them. The CDR3 consists of 19 residues. CDR3 protein: CASSSDPGRQEVNTGELFF. DNA of the CDR3: TGTGCCAGCAGCTCAGACCCCGGGAGACAAGAAGTGAACACCGGGGAGCTGTTTTTT.

The V gene is TRBV19, the J gene TRBJ1-1; the D is unclear. Germline V gene lookup returns CDR1 LNHDA and CDR2 SQIVND (reference sequence). Trimming removed 5 bases at V and 7 bases at J, with 14 bases between. The CDR3 extends over 13 amino acids. The CDR3 is CASSLNRGNEAFF. Written as DNA, the CDR3 is TGTGCCAGTAGTCTCAACCGGGGAAATGAAGCTTTCTTT.

V and J are TRBV7-2 and TRBJ2-7; no reliable D call. The V end lost 4 bases, the J end lost 3 bases, and 10 bases lay between the germline ends. There are 13 residues in the CDR3. Per germline, CDR1 SGHTA and CDR2 FQGNSA. The CDR3: CASSSPPLYEQYF. CDR3 nucleotide sequence: TGTGCCAGCAGCTCCCCCCCCCTCTACGAGCAGTACTTC.

CDR3 nucleotides: TGTGCCAGCACGGGGACAGGCTATGGCTACACCTTC. Translation: CASTGTGYGYTF. The V call is TRBV27, the J call TRBJ1-2; 8 nucleotides match TRBD1. The germline V gene encodes CDR1 MNHEY and CDR2 SMNVEV (reference sequence). This CDR3 has 12 residues. After removal of 7 bases from V and 4 bases from J, the junction contained 2 bases not matched to a gene.

This chain connects TRBV13 to TRBJ2-1; TRBD2 matches at 15 bases. The CDR3 is 22 residues long. The germline V gene has CDR1 PRHDT and CDR2 FYEKMQ (reference sequence). V trimming: 0 bases; J trimming: 3 bases; junction bases outside the gene matches: 15. The DNA for the CDR3 is TGTGCCAGCAGCTTAGGTTTCCCCGGGACTAGCGGGGGGCGGGATAGCTACAATGAGCAGTTCTTC. Translated, it gives CASSLGFPGTSGGRDSYNEQFF.

The rearrangement links TRBV18 to TRBJ2-7; 9 nucleotides line up with TRBD1. Germline V gene lookup returns CDR1 KGHSH and CDR2 LQKENI. The CDR3 has 12 amino acids. J gave up 7 bases and V 4 bases, and 2 bases lay outside the gene matches. The CDR3 DNA sequence: TGTGCCAGCTCACTACAGGGGGCAGAGCAGTACTTC. It yields the protein CASSLQGAEQYF.

The chain recombines TRBV6-5 with TRBJ2-2; 10 bases align to TRBD1. The CDR3 is made up of 15 amino acids. Losses at the gene ends were 4 bases for V and 5 bases for J; bases not matched to a gene: 4. The germline gives CDR1 MNHEY, CDR2 SVGAGI. For the CDR3, the DNA is TGTGCCAGCAGTTGGACAGGGGGTCGTACCGGGGAGCTGTTTTTT. This encodes CASSWTGGRTGELFF.

This rearrangement joins TRBV9 to TRBJ2-6; the D is unclear. V was shortened by 0 bases and J by 2 bases, with 3 bases between the two germline ends. Germline assignment: CDR1 SGDLS and CDR2 YYNGEE. The CDR3 is 14 residues long. The CDR3 DNA is TGTGCCAGCAGCGTAGGTACTGGGGCCAACGTCCTGACTTTC. This gives the protein CASSVGTGANVLTF. The whole variable domain, filled in from reference TRBV9 and TRBJ2-6, reads DSGVTQTPKHLITATGQRVTLRCSPRSGDLSVYWYQQSLDQGLQFLIQYYNGEERAKGNILERFSAQQFPDLHSELNLSSLELGDSALYFCASSVGTGANVLTFGAGSRLTVL.

This clone was seen a single time. The chain couples TRBV29-1 to TRBJ2-1, with 9 bases identical to TRBD1. The trim removed 6 bases at V and 2 bases at J, leaving 5 bases unmatched. CDR3 length: 14 residues. Germline V lookup: CDR1 SQVTM, CDR2 ANQGSEA. For the CDR3, the DNA is TGCAGCGTCCGGACAGGGGAAACCTACAATGAGCAGTTCTTC. Translated: CSVRTGETYNEQFF.

The V call is TRBV7-9, the J call TRBJ1-2, with 11 positions matching TRBD1. J gave up 3 bases and V 5 bases, and 8 bases lay outside the gene matches. The germline V gene has CDR1 SEHNR and CDR2 FQNEAQ (reference sequence). The CDR3 totals 16 residues. CDR3 DNA: TGTGCCAGCAGCCCGGAAGGACAGGGGGCGGACTATGGCTACACCTTC. It codes for CASSPEGQGADYGYTF.

CDR3 DNA sequence: TGTGCCTGGAGTGGGACAGCAACGCCTTCCTACGAGCAGTACTTC. This translates into CAWSGTATPSYEQYF. The chain links TRBV30 to TRBJ2-7; a possible D gene is TRBD1 (6 bases). Trimming stripped 1 base from V and 1 base from J, with 14 bases between. Germline V gene lookup returns CDR1 GTSNPN and CDR2 SVGIG (reference sequence). The length of the CDR3 is 15 residues.

This chain uses TRBV7-8 with TRBJ1-2, with TRBD1 matching 10 bases. CDR3 length: 16 amino acids. Trimming took 5 bases from V and 4 from J; bases not matched to a gene: 10. Germline CDR1 and CDR2: SGHVS and FQNEAQ. DNA for the CDR3: TGTGCCAGCAGCATTGCCGGGACAGGGGTTGGCTATGGCTACACCTTC. Its protein is CASSIAGTGVGYGYTF.

The chain uses TRBV19 and TRBJ2-7; the match to TRBD2 covers 8 bases. Germline V CDR1 and CDR2: LNHDA, SQIVND (reference sequence). This CDR3 spans 16 amino acids. With V trimmed by 1 base and J by 1 base, 6 bases remained unmatched. The CDR3 reads CASSIGFAGGSYEQYF. Here the CDR3 DNA reads TGTGCCAGTAGTATAGGATTTGCGGGGGGATCCTACGAGCAGTACTTC.

This chain joins TRBV28 and TRBJ2-7; D is perhaps TRBD2 (5 bases). This CDR3 is 14 amino acids long. Germline values: CDR1 MDHEN, CDR2 SYDVKM. Trimming took 7 bases from V and 1 from J, leaving 14 bases between them. The DNA of the CDR3 is TGTGCCAGCACGTCGGGAAGTCTTTCCTACGAGCAGTACTTC. This sequence encodes CASTSGSLSYEQYF.

This clone is a singleton in its sample. The gene calls are TRBV10-3 and TRBJ2-6; D possibly corresponds to TRBD1 (5 bases). CDR3 length equals 17 residues. CDR1 is ENHRY and CDR2 is SYGVKD in the germline V gene. V was clipped by 0 bases and J by 0 bases, with 9 bases between them. The CDR3 region is CAISESGESSGANVLTF. CDR3 nucleotide sequence: TGTGCCATCAGTGAGTCAGGGGAAAGCTCTGGGGCCAACGTCCTGACTTTC.